What follows are 19 T cell receptor beta chains derived from one specimen sequenced in a study of CD8 T cells in ankylosing spondylitis. Each CDR3 protein is one row after TCRdb ran MiXCR on the 5' RACE reads. Here the sample spans roughly 40,000 distinct CDR3 sequences, about 4.2% being singletons. Material: blood, either unsorted or a sorted T cell fraction (not recorded which). These receptors came from a female donor with ankylosing spondylitis or in good health (not recorded which).

This clonotype was seen many times. The chain joins TRBV9 to TRBJ1-1; TRBD1 is a possible D gene (5 bases). V lost 4 bases to trimming and J lost 3 bases, with 13 bases between them. Germline V gene data show CDR1 as SGDLS and CDR2 as YYNGEE. There are 14 residues in the CDR3. The chain's CDR3 is CASSWGKDHTEAFF. For the CDR3, the DNA is TGTGCCAGCAGCTGGGGCAAGGACCACACTGAAGCTTTCTTT. Combining the CDR3 with reference TRBV9 and TRBJ1-1 gives the whole variable domain DSGVTQTPKHLITATGQRVTLRCSPRSGDLSVYWYQQSLDQGLQFLIQYYNGEERAKGNILERFSAQQFPDLHSELNLSSLELGDSALYFCASSWGKDHTEAFFGQGTRLTVV.

This clonotype was counted many times. The chain couples TRBV9 to TRBJ1-2, with D maybe TRBD1 (5 bases). The CDR3 totals 14 residues. Trimming left V 1 base short and J 4 bases short, with 11 bases between. Germline loops: CDR1 SGDLS, CDR2 YYNGEE. CDR3 region: CASSVTTGSYGYTF. CDR3 nucleotide sequence: TGTGCCAGCAGCGTAACAACAGGCTCCTATGGCTACACCTTC.

This clonotype came up many times. The chain couples TRBV9 to TRBJ1-5, with no clear D. With 2 bases removed from V and 2 bases from J, the gap between germline ends came to 11 bases. The CDR3 is 15 residues long. Germline V gene sequence: CDR1 SGDLS, CDR2 YYNGEE. CDR3 sequence (DNA): TGTGCCAGCAGCGTTGGGCCAGCCCGCAATCAGCCCCAGCATTTT. This codes for CASSVGPARNQPQHF.

The V call is TRBV9, the J call TRBJ2-1, with TRBD2 matching over 7 bases. Germline V gene sequence: CDR1 SGDLS, CDR2 YYNGEE. The V gene end was trimmed by 3 bases and the J gene end by 5 bases; junction bases not matched to a gene: 17. This CDR3 comprises 18 residues. CDR3 sequence reads: CASSESLRGWGGNNEQFF. CDR3 coding DNA: TGTGCCAGCAGCGAGAGTTTGAGGGGCTGGGGGGGAAACAATGAGCAGTTCTTC.

In this sample, this clonotype turned up many times. The chain uses TRBV9 and TRBJ2-5; D unclear. The CDR3 extends over 14 amino acids. Germline assignment: CDR1 SGDLS and CDR2 YYNGEE. V lost 0 bases to trimming and J lost 5 bases, with 11 bases between them. The DNA for the CDR3 is TGTGCCAGCAGCGTAGATCCGAATCGCGAGACCCAGTACTTC. Residues: CASSVDPNRETQYF. The full variable domain, its missing parts supplied by reference TRBV9 and TRBJ2-5, is DSGVTQTPKHLITATGQRVTLRCSPRSGDLSVYWYQQSLDQGLQFLIQYYNGEERAKGNILERFSAQQFPDLHSELNLSSLELGDSALYFCASSVDPNRETQYFGPGTRLLVL.

This clonotype has at least ten counts. The chain uses TRBV9 and TRBJ2-6; tentatively, D is TRBD1 (6 bases). Trimming pared 4 bases from V and 0 bases from J, leaving 20 bases between. The length of the CDR3 is 19 residues. Germline CDR1 SGDLS, CDR2 YYNGEE. The CDR3 reads CASSPIVGGIGSGANVLTF. The CDR3 region has the DNA TGTGCCAGCAGCCCCATCGTAGGGGGTATAGGCTCTGGGGCCAACGTCCTGACTTTC.

This clonotype was found many times. The V gene is TRBV9, the J gene TRBJ1-1; D ambiguous. V shed 4 bases and J shed 5 bases, with 12 bases lying between them. This CDR3 contains 13 residues. The germline V gene encodes CDR1 SGDLS and CDR2 YYNGEE. The CDR3, as DNA: TGTGCCAGCAGCCTCCCGGGAGAGACTGAAGCTTTCTTT. Encoded protein: CASSLPGETEAFF.

This clonotype was counted ten times or more. The CDR3 spells CASSTGLIQETQYF. DNA for the CDR3: TGTGCCAGCAGCACGGGACTGATACAAGAGACCCAGTACTTC. The chain has TRBV9 and TRBJ2-5, with a possible D match to TRBD2 (6 bases). V was cut by 4 bases and J by 2 bases, with 12 bases left in between. This CDR3 contains 14 residues. Germline assignment: CDR1 SGDLS and CDR2 YYNGEE.

The chain is built from TRBV9 and TRBJ2-2; tentative D call: TRBD2 (5 bases). The CDR3 length is 16 residues. Germline V gene lookup returns CDR1 SGDLS and CDR2 YYNGEE. Trimming stripped 0 bases from V and 7 bases from J, with 16 bases between. CDR3 region: CASSVVGESAIGELFF. Here the CDR3 DNA reads TGTGCCAGCAGCGTAGTTGGGGAGTCAGCTATCGGGGAGCTGTTTTTT.

Ten or more counts support this clonotype. V and J are TRBV9 and TRBJ1-2; a weak D match, TRBD1 (5 bases). This CDR3 spans 14 amino acids. From germline, CDR1 is SGDLS and CDR2 YYNGEE. V was cut by 0 bases and J by 4 bases, with 10 bases left in between. CDR3 in DNA: TGTGCCAGCAGCGTAGGGCAGGGCGCCTATGGCTACACCTTC. Amino acid sequence: CASSVGQGAYGYTF.

This clonotype has at least ten counts. This chain uses TRBV9 with TRBJ1-2; D may be TRBD1 (6 bases). CDR1 and CDR2 (germline): SGDLS, YYNGEE. V lost 3 bases and J lost 3, with 15 bases in between. CDR3 length: 15 residues. The CDR3 DNA follows: TGTGCCAGCAGCGGCGAAGGGGGTAGGGACTATGGCTACACCTTC. Its translation: CASSGEGGRDYGYTF.

This clonotype has ten or more counts. The genes are TRBV9 and TRBJ2-2, with 7 bases identical to TRBD2. Germline V gene lookup returns CDR1 SGDLS and CDR2 YYNGEE. Losses at the gene ends were 0 bases for V and 4 bases for J; bases not matched to a gene: 6. The CDR3 totals 16 residues. The CDR3 reads CASSVGGGGLTGELFF. The CDR3 DNA sequence: TGTGCCAGCAGCGTAGGGGGCGGGGGACTCACCGGGGAGCTGTTTTTT.

This clonotype was found a few times. V is TRBV9 and J is TRBJ2-1, with no clear D. CDR1 and CDR2 from the germline V gene are SGDLS and YYNGEE. V was cut by 0 bases and J by 8 bases, with 12 bases left in between. The CDR3 consists of 14 residues. CDR3 loop: CASSVGGVGDEQFF. CDR3 nucleotide sequence: TGTGCCAGCAGCGTAGGCGGAGTAGGCGATGAGCAGTTCTTC.

This clonotype occurred many times. J is TRBJ2-3 and V is TRBV9; D is possibly TRBD1 or TRBD2 (5 bases each). Germline values: CDR1 SGDLS, CDR2 YYNGEE. This CDR3 spans 18 amino acids. Trimming shortened V by 2 bases and J by 0 bases, and 19 bases separated the two germline ends. The CDR3 DNA is TGTGCCAGCAGCGTCTTTCAGGGAGCGGAAACTAGCACAGATACGCAGTATTTT. It translates to CASSVFQGAETSTDTQYF.

This clonotype was seen ten or more times. The rearrangement joins TRBV9 to TRBJ2-5; 9 bases line up with TRBD2. The CDR3 is 15 amino acids. From germline, CDR1 is SGDLS and CDR2 YYNGEE. Trimming cost V 4 bases and J 2 bases; bases outside gene matches: 6. The CDR3 is CASSSGGGDQETQYF. The DNA for the CDR3 is TGTGCCAGCAGCTCGGGCGGGGGGGATCAAGAGACCCAGTACTTC.

This clonotype appeared many times. This chain connects TRBV9 to TRBJ1-2; 7 nucleotides align to TRBD1. Looked up from germline, CDR1 is SGDLS and CDR2 is YYNGEE. After removal of 0 bases from V and 7 bases from J, the junction contained 12 bases not matched to a gene. The CDR3 length is 16 residues. CDR3 in DNA: TGTGCCAGCAGCGTAGGAGGGGGCTCCGGCGTAAGTGGCTACACCTTC. Translation: CASSVGGGSGVSGYTF.

This clonotype has at least ten counts. The chain's CDR3 is CASSVALRGLGNTQYF. CDR3 bases: TGTGCCAGCAGCGTAGCTTTGCGGGGCTTAGGGAATACGCAGTATTTT. The chain has TRBV9 and TRBJ2-3, with a weak D call TRBD2 (6 bases). V lost 0 bases, J lost 7 bases, and 18 bases lay in between. The CDR3 contains 16 residues. The germline V gene encodes CDR1 SGDLS and CDR2 YYNGEE. Complete variable domain (other parts from reference TRBV9 and TRBJ2-3): DSGVTQTPKHLITATGQRVTLRCSPRSGDLSVYWYQQSLDQGLQFLIQYYNGEERAKGNILERFSAQQFPDLHSELNLSSLELGDSALYFCASSVALRGLGNTQYFGPGTRLTVL.

This clonotype was picked up many times. The chain links TRBV9 to TRBJ2-6; D is uncertain. The germline gives CDR1 SGDLS, CDR2 YYNGEE. The CDR3 length is 17 residues. V was shortened by 1 base and J by 3 bases, with 14 bases between the two germline ends. CDR3 sequence reads: CASSVKGWAVGANVLTF. CDR3 DNA sequence: TGTGCCAGCAGCGTAAAAGGGTGGGCTGTTGGGGCCAACGTCCTGACTTTC.

Ten or more counts support this clonotype. This rearrangement joins TRBV9 to TRBJ2-5; tentatively, D is TRBD2 (7 bases). Germline V gives CDR1 SGDLS, CDR2 YYNGEE. The CDR3 is 13 residues long. With 3 bases removed from V and 3 bases from J, the gap between germline ends came to 9 bases. The CDR3 nucleotides read TGTGCCAGCAGCGAGGGGGGGGAAGAGACCCAGTACTTC. Translated, it gives CASSEGGEETQYF. The whole variable domain, filled in from reference TRBV9 and TRBJ2-5, reads DSGVTQTPKHLITATGQRVTLRCSPRSGDLSVYWYQQSLDQGLQFLIQYYNGEERAKGNILERFSAQQFPDLHSELNLSSLELGDSALYFCASSEGGEETQYFGPGTRLLVL.